These 2 T cell receptor beta chains originate from one sample sequenced in a study of OX40 agonist ivuxolimab in advanced cancers. Here immunoSEQ multiplex PCR was the method, and the copy in TCRdb shows in-frame clones only, minus some. Of some 64,000 clones detected, approximately 92% appear once; the ten largest clones hold 0.62%. Sequencing was performed on CD4+ or CD8+ T cells sorted from blood, taken in a trial of the OX40 agonist ivuxolimab. These TCRs come from an adult with an advanced solid tumor such as melanoma, head and neck, liver or kidney cancer.

This clone came up once. The chain employs TRBV29-1 and TRBJ1-2; 7 nucleotides line up with TRBD1. With 4 bases clipped from V and 8 bases from J, the junction kept 7 bases outside the gene matches. The CDR3 has 12 amino acids. Germline CDR1 SQVTM, CDR2 ANQGSEA. CDR3 in DNA: TGCAGCGTTGGGCGGGACAGCGGGGGCTACACCTTC. Its protein is CSVGRDSGGYTF.

The table lists this clone with a count of one. Written as DNA, the CDR3 is TGTGCCAGCAGCGTCCGGGGAGGGGGGAACACTGAAGCTTTCTTT. It codes for CASSVRGGGNTEAFF. The rearrangement uses TRBV11-3 and TRBJ1-1, with D perhaps matching TRBD1 (6 bases). The CDR3 runs to 15 residues. Germline lookup yields CDR1 SGHNT and CDR2 YENEEA. Trimming took off 5 bases at V and 1 base at J, with 14 bases between the two ends.